This TCR beta chain is from a study of Ad26.COV2.S vaccination and SARS-CoV-2 variants. On the study more broadly: Dosing was one shot or two shots 56 days apart.

The treatment denotes: about 20 received Ad26.COV2.S at low or high dose, single or two shots; 5 received placebo; per-sample allocation not given. Samples analyzed were those drawn on day 63 after the first vaccine or placebo injection. Cohort 1b enrolled adults aged 18-55 years in Boston. The repertoire was sequenced with immunoSEQ multiplex PCR; TCRdb's copy has only in-frame clones and lacks some. The data contain around 250,000 clones, 87% of them singletons. Findings of the study overall: Following vaccination, spike-specific CD8+ and CD4+ T cell responses reportedly exhibited substantial breadth.

The germline V gene encodes CDR1 MGHRA and CDR2 YSYEKL. The CDR3 loop spans 20 amino acids. Trimming pared 0 bases from V and 0 bases from J, leaving 21 bases between. Of note for this clone: Its antigen is not identified.

The starting material was peripheral blood, obtained in a trial of Ad26.COV2.S vaccine versus placebo. V and J are TRBV4-1 and TRBJ1-5, with a possible D match to TRBD1 (6 bases). The receptor was derived from a person between 18 and 65 years old who received the Ad26.COV2.S COVID-19 vaccine or a placebo. The CDR3 protein is CASSQEMDSLGGYSNQPQHF. CDR3 nucleotide sequence: TGCGCCAGCAGCCAAGAAATGGACAGTTTGGGGGGTTATAGCAATCAGCCCCAGCATTTT.